The text below deals with one TCR beta chain. The CDR3 consists of 15 residues. The V and J ends lost 3 bases and 4 bases respectively, with 16 bases between them. Germline-derived CDR1 and CDR2 are KGHSH and LQKENI. The data belong to a study of technical replicates of blood from a handful of donors. TCRdb's table, derived via immunoSEQ multiplex PCR, lists solely in-frame clones and lacks some. The sample has about 81,000 clones; approximately 96% are singletons. The sequencing sample was made of T cells isolated from PBMCs. The chain carries TRBV18 and TRBJ2-7, with D tentatively TRBD2 (5 bases). The source is a human donor in good health. The DNA of the CDR3 is TGTGCCAGCTCACCTCCAGCCTCCGGGATTTACGAGCAGTACTTC. It codes for CASSPPASGIYEQYF.